The 5 T cell receptor beta chains given below trace back to one sample, sequenced in a study of T cells expressing NK-cell markers. From its re-call of the 5' RACE reads, TCRdb lists each CDR3 protein once, without DNA. The sample spans approximately 440,000 distinct CDR3 sequences; the ten largest clones claim about 1.5%. Sequenced input: blood T cells: a sorted CD56 or NKG2C T cell subset, CD4+ or CD8+ T cells, or bulk PBMC T cells (not recorded which). All receptors come from a woman between 50 and 59 years old in good health.

The chain's CDR3 is CASSLTRGANVLTF. The chain uses TRBV7-9 and TRBJ2-6. CDR3 length: 14 amino acids. CDR1 and CDR2 from the germline V gene are SEHNR and FQNEAQ (reference sequence).

CDR3 sequence reads: CASSLAALEGQFF. The gene calls are TRBV7-9 and TRBJ2-1; TCRdb gives TRBD2 as the D gene, but with no DNA this cannot be confirmed. The CDR3 consists of 13 residues. Germline loops: CDR1 SEHNR, CDR2 FQNEAQ (reference sequence).

The rearrangement uses TRBV25-1 and TRBJ2-2; TCRdb proposes TRBD2, but this gene call is untestable without DNA. This CDR3 is built from 15 residues. Per the germline V gene, CDR1 is MGHDK and CDR2 is SYGVNS. CDR3 protein: CASRSWTSQTGELFF.

V usage is TRBV9 and J usage is TRBJ2-1; TCRdb names TRBD2, which stays unverified in the absence of DNA. Germline CDR1 reads SGDLS; CDR2 reads YYNGEE. This CDR3 is built from 15 residues. Here the CDR3 reads CASSMTSGISHEQFF.

The chain is built from TRBV12-3 or TRBV12-4 and TRBJ2-4. CDR3 length: 16 amino acids. The CDR3 sequence is CASSLGRGNRETIQYF.